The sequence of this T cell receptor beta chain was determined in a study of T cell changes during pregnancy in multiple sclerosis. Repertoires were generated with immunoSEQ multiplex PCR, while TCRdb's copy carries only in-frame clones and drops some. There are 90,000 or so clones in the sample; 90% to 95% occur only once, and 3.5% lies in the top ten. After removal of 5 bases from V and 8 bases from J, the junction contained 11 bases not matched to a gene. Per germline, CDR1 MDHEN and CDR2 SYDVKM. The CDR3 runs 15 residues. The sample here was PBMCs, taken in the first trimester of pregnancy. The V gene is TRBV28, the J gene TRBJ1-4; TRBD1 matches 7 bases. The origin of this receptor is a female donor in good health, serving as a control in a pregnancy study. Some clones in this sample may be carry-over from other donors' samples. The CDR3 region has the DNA TGTGCCAGCAGTCCCCCTAGGCAGGGGGGCGAAAAACTGTTTTTT. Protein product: CASSPPRQGGEKLFF.